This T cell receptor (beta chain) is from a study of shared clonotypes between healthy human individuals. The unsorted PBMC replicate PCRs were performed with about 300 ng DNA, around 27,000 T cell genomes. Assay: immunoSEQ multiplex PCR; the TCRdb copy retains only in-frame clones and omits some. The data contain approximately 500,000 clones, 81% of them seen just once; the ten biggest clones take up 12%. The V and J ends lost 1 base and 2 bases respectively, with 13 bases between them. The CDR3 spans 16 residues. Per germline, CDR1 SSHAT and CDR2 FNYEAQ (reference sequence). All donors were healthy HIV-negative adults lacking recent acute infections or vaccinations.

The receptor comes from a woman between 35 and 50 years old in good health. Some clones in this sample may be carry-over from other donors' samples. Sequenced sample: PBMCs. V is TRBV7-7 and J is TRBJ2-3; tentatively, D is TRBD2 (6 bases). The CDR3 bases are TGTGCCAGCAGCTTAGGGGTGGGAGGTATCACAGATACGCAGTATTTT. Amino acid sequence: CASSLGVGGITDTQYF.